This T cell receptor (beta chain) comes out of a study of follicular helper T cells after annual influenza vaccination. The study's findings and limits: Successive annual vaccinations recalled a recurrent oligoclonal ICOS+CD38+ cTfh response with influenza-specific clonotypes. Day 7 ICOS+CD38+ clones were most often found later in ICOS-CD38- cTfh cells.

Sequencing used immunoSEQ multiplex PCR; TCRdb keeps in-frame clones, though not all of them. The sample has some 7,300 clones, around 80% seen once. The germline gives CDR1 MDHEN, CDR2 SYDVKM. This CDR3 contains 15 residues. Trimming pared 5 bases from V and 2 bases from J, leaving 15 bases between. On this clone: Its antigen remains unidentified.

Time point given: 2015-2016 season, 7 days after influenza vaccination. Non-naive CD4+CXCR5+PD-1+ cTfh were sorted into ICOS+CD38+ and ICOS-CD38- fractions. This chain links TRBV28 with TRBJ1-2, with a weak D call TRBD1 (6 bases). This clonotype was sampled from an adult who received the influenza vaccine. The sequenced sample was CXCR5+ CD38- circulating T follicular helper cells from blood, obtained 7 days after influenza vaccination. The subset denotes: circulating Tfh, non-naive CD4+CXCR5+PD-1+ (ICOS+CD38+ or ICOS-CD38-). CDR3 sequence (DNA): TGTGCCAGCAGTGCCGGGGGCACTCGAAACTATGGCTACACCTTC. Encoded protein: CASSAGGTRNYGYTF.